One T cell receptor beta chain is described in this entry. The PCR had 60 Vbeta and 13 Jbeta primers. Clones were read by immunoSEQ multiplex PCR, and TCRdb kept only the in-frame ones, dropping some. This sample's table has 150,000 or so clones. The data stem from a study of cytomegalovirus exposure and HLA in healthy donors. This CDR3 comprises 13 residues. Germline V gene sequence: CDR1 GTSNPN, CDR2 SVGIG (reference sequence). Trimming removed 1 base at V and 2 bases at J, with 8 bases between. The gene calls are TRBV30 and TRBJ1-1, with unresolved D. The sequencing input was PBMCs. This clonotype originated in a woman aged 40 to 50 in good health and CMV-seropositive. This CDR3 is CAWSAQSNTEAFF. The CDR3 bases are TGTGCCTGGAGTGCGCAGTCCAACACTGAAGCTTTCTTT.